The 26 T cell receptor beta chains listed next were all sequenced from one sample in a study of blood T cell repertoires in COVID-19. The assay was immunoSEQ multiplex PCR, and TCRdb's table has in-frame clones only and misses some. This table has about 130,000 clones, about four fifths appearing once. Material: peripheral blood. The receptors originated from a woman in her seventies with COVID-19, enrolled during active disease.

The rearrangement joins TRBV9 to TRBJ1-4, with D unclear. The CDR3 runs to 14 residues. V gave up 2 bases and J gave up 7 bases, with 12 bases separating them. The germline V gene has CDR1 SGDLS and CDR2 YYNGEE. The CDR3 region has the DNA TGTGCCAGCAGCGTTCGGTCGGCAGGTGAAAAACTGTTTTTT. Translation gives CASSVRSAGEKLFF.

The gene calls are TRBV4-1 and TRBJ2-1, with a possible D match to TRBD2 (6 bases). The length of the CDR3 is 16 residues. The V end lost 1 base, the J end lost 6 bases, and 16 bases lay between the germline ends. Germline-derived CDR1 and CDR2 are MGHRA and YSYEKL. The CDR3 here is CASSQGSARGVNEQFF. In DNA, the CDR3 is TGCGCCAGCAGCCAAGGTTCGGCGCGCGGGGTCAATGAGCAGTTCTTC.

The V and J genes are TRBV11-1 and TRBJ2-2, with D possibly TRBD1 on 6 matching bases. This CDR3 region has 16 residues. The V end lost 1 base, the J end lost 0 bases, and 9 bases lay between the germline ends. The germline V gene has CDR1 SGHAT and CDR2 FQDESV (reference sequence). The CDR3 sequence is CASSLGGGPNTGELFF. In DNA form, the CDR3 reads TGTGCCAGCAGCTTAGGAGGGGGTCCGAACACCGGGGAGCTGTTTTTT.

This chain uses TRBV9 with TRBJ2-5, with a tentative D call TRBD1 (6 bases). V dropped 0 bases and J dropped 4 bases, with 7 bases sitting between them. The CDR3 sequence is 13 residues long. Germline CDR1 reads SGDLS; CDR2 reads YYNGEE. The CDR3, as DNA: TGTGCCAGCAGCGTAGTAGGGGGAGAGACCCAGTACTTC. Translating it yields CASSVVGGETQYF. Filled out from reference TRBV9 and TRBJ2-5, the complete variable domain reads DSGVTQTPKHLITATGQRVTLRCSPRSGDLSVYWYQQSLDQGLQFLIQYYNGEERAKGNILERFSAQQFPDLHSELNLSSLELGDSALYFCASSVVGGETQYFGPGTRLLVL.

V usage is TRBV10-3 and J usage is TRBJ2-2; 11 nucleotides agree with TRBD1. The germline V gene has CDR1 ENHRY and CDR2 SYGVKD. This CDR3 comprises 16 residues. V lost 5 bases and J lost 6; bases outside the gene matches: 8. CDR3 residues: CAISIIPGQGAGELFF. The CDR3 nucleotides are TGTGCCATCAGTATAATACCGGGACAGGGGGCCGGGGAGCTGTTTTTT.

This clone showed up just a few times. The V call is TRBV20-1, the J call TRBJ1-1, with D hard to call. The CDR3 extends over 10 amino acids. V was clipped by 0 bases and J by 8 bases, with 4 bases between them. The germline gives CDR1 DFQATT, CDR2 SNEGSKA (reference sequence). The CDR3 nucleotides are TGCAGTGCTAGAGACAGGGAAGCTTTCTTT. It is translated as CSARDREAFF.

This chain joins TRBV27 and TRBJ1-2; 7 nucleotides agree with TRBD1. This CDR3 is built from 13 residues. Unmatched junction bases numbered 3, after V lost 4 bases and J lost 4 bases. CDR1 is MNHEY, CDR2 SMNVEV, per germline (reference sequence). The CDR3 reads CASSSGTAYGYTF. As DNA, the CDR3 is TGTGCCAGCAGTTCCGGGACAGCCTATGGCTACACCTTC.

A few counts support this clone. The rearrangement uses TRBV28 and TRBJ2-1; a possible D gene is TRBD2 (6 bases). Trimming stripped 2 bases from V and 7 bases from J, with 12 bases between. From germline, CDR1 is MDHEN and CDR2 SYDVKM. The CDR3 is 14 amino acids. The CDR3 DNA is TGTGCCAGCAGTTTAGGTGGGGGGTTTAATGAGCAGTTCTTC. Residues: CASSLGGGFNEQFF.

This clone was observed many times. The chain recombines TRBV27 with TRBJ1-1, with a possible D match to TRBD1 (6 bases). The germline V and J ends were trimmed by 2 bases and 5 bases, with 15 bases remaining between them. Germline V gene data show CDR1 as MNHEY and CDR2 as SMNVEV (reference sequence). CDR3 length: 15 residues. CDR3 DNA sequence: TGTGCCAGCAGTTTAGTTGGGGGGGCGCGGACTGAAGCTTTCTTT. Protein sequence: CASSLVGGARTEAFF.

This chain joins TRBV19 and TRBJ1-2; 8 nucleotides align to TRBD1. Germline V lookup: CDR1 LNHDA, CDR2 SQIVND (reference sequence). After removal of 9 bases from V and 8 bases from J, the junction contained 11 bases not matched to a gene. CDR3 length: 13 residues. CDR3 nucleotide sequence: TGTGCCAGCTCCAGGACAGGGACGGGCGGCTACACCTTC. Translation gives CASSRTGTGGYTF.

The V gene is TRBV6-5, the J gene TRBJ1-2, with a possible D match to TRBD1 (5 bases). Looked up from germline, CDR1 is MNHEY and CDR2 is SVGAGI. There are 13 residues in the CDR3. Trimming shortened V by 2 bases and J by 4 bases, and 8 bases separated the two germline ends. The CDR3 here is CASSYGGGYGYTF. CDR3 DNA sequence: TGTGCCAGCAGTTACGGGGGGGGCTATGGCTACACCTTC.

This sequence joins TRBV30 and TRBJ2-3; D unresolved. The CDR3 runs 11 residues. The germline V gene encodes CDR1 GTSNPN and CDR2 SVGIG (reference sequence). Trimming shortened V by 2 bases and J by 5 bases, and 5 bases separated the two germline ends. The CDR3: CAWSILDTQYF. The CDR3 nucleotides read TGTGCCTGGAGTATTCTAGATACGCAGTATTTT.

The chain joins TRBV14 to TRBJ1-2, with D unresolved. The CDR3 is 15 amino acids. Trimming removed 4 bases from V and 8 bases from J, with 20 bases in between. Germline CDR1 reads SGHDN; CDR2 reads FVKESK. CDR3 in amino acids: CASSRTPLPGGGYTF. The CDR3 coding sequence is TGTGCCAGCAGCCGCACCCCGCTGCCAGGTGGGGGCTACACCTTC. Variable domain in full (rest from reference TRBV14 and TRBJ1-2): EAGVTQFPSHSVIEKGQTVTLRCDPISGHDNLYWYRRVMGKEIKFLLHFVKESKQDESGMPNNRFLAERTGGTYSTLKVQPAELEDSGVYFCASSRTPLPGGGYTFGSGTRLTVV.

V and J are TRBV7-9 and TRBJ1-2; D is unresolved. Per germline, CDR1 SEHNR and CDR2 FQNEAQ (reference sequence). Deletions cut 1 base from V and 6 bases from J, with 12 bases between. This CDR3 contains 14 residues. CDR3: CASSLDGTHHGYTF. The CDR3, as DNA: TGTGCCAGCAGCTTAGATGGCACCCACCATGGCTACACCTTC.

The chain carries TRBV6-5 and TRBJ1-5; perhaps TRBD1 as D (5 bases). The germline CDR1 and CDR2 sequences are MNHEY and SVGAGI. The ends were cut back, 5 bases at V and 7 bases at J, with 12 bases in the middle. The CDR3 is made up of 13 amino acids. The CDR3 loop reads CASSPAGGQPQHF. CDR3 nucleotide sequence: TGTGCCAGCAGTCCGGCGGGGGGACAGCCCCAGCATTTT.

This clone occurred once. The V and J genes are TRBV9 and TRBJ2-6; D is undetermined. The CDR3 consists of 17 residues. CDR1 is SGDLS and CDR2 is YYNGEE in the germline V gene. V lost 4 bases and J lost 0, with 14 bases in between. This CDR3 reads CASSLFMSGSGANVLTF. CDR3 nucleotide sequence: TGTGCCAGCAGCCTATTTATGTCGGGCTCTGGGGCCAACGTCCTGACTTTC.

V gene TRBV6-5 combines with J gene TRBJ1-2; D not resolved. Germline V lookup: CDR1 MNHEY, CDR2 SVGAGI. CDR3 length equals 11 residues. Trimming left V 9 bases short and J 0 bases short, with 5 bases between. The CDR3 spells CASKSNYGYTF. CDR3 sequence (DNA): TGTGCCAGTAAATCTAACTATGGCTACACCTTC.

The rearrangement links TRBV30 to TRBJ1-2, with D unresolved. The germline V gene encodes CDR1 GTSNPN and CDR2 SVGIG (reference sequence). V lost 1 base and J 4 bases, leaving 7 bases between the germline ends. This CDR3 contains 12 residues. CDR3 DNA sequence: TGTGCCTGGAGTGCAGGATTCTATGGCTACACCTTC. It is translated as CAWSAGFYGYTF.

V gene TRBV4-2 combines with J gene TRBJ2-7, with 10 bases aligning to TRBD1. Germline CDR1 LGHNA, CDR2 YNFKEQ. This CDR3 is 19 amino acids long. The V segment lost 1 base and the J segment 1 base; nucleotides outside the gene matches: 13. This CDR3 is CASSQGPWGGTGASYEQYF. The CDR3 coding sequence is TGTGCCAGCAGCCAAGGCCCCTGGGGGGGGACAGGGGCATCCTACGAGCAGTACTTC.

This chain links TRBV7-9 with TRBJ1-5, with D hard to call. In germline, CDR1 is SEHNR, CDR2 FQNEAQ (reference sequence). CDR3 length: 14 residues. The V and J ends lost 5 bases and 1 base respectively, with 9 bases between them. The CDR3 DNA reads as TGTGCCAGCAGCCCGAGGGAAAGCAATCAGCCCCAGCATTTT. Protein product: CASSPRESNQPQHF.

Notes on this clone: The identical CDR3 is also encoded by other nucleotide sequences in the sample. The rearrangement links TRBV18 to TRBJ1-3; D is undetermined. The CDR3 runs 14 residues. Germline V lookup: CDR1 KGHSH, CDR2 LQKENI. V lost 3 bases and J lost 0, with 6 bases in between. The CDR3 reads CASSPRDSGNTIYF. The CDR3 region has the DNA TGTGCCAGCTCACCGAGAGACTCTGGAAACACCATATATTTT.

This clone was seen a single time. This chain joins TRBV4-2 and TRBJ1-2; D is perhaps TRBD1 (5 bases). This CDR3 has 20 residues. In germline, CDR1 is LGHNA, CDR2 YNFKEQ. V was pared by 0 bases and J by 2 bases, with 25 bases between. The CDR3 nucleotides read TGTGCCAGCAGCCAAGAGGCCCATGGGGCGGGGCTACTACAAAACTATGGCTACACCTTC. Translation gives CASSQEAHGAGLLQNYGYTF.

The V gene is TRBV19, the J gene TRBJ2-2; D is perhaps TRBD2 (6 bases). CDR3 length: 14 amino acids. The V end was cut by 7 bases, the J end by 4 bases, with 13 bases between. Germline V gene data show CDR1 as LNHDA and CDR2 as SQIVND (reference sequence). DNA of the CDR3: TGTGCCAGTAAAGTTAGCGGAATCACCGGGGAGCTGTTTTTT. This codes for CASKVSGITGELFF.

This sequence joins TRBV11-1 and TRBJ2-5; 7 nucleotides match TRBD1. Germline V gene data show CDR1 as SGHAT and CDR2 as FQDESV (reference sequence). The CDR3 runs to 16 residues. V was clipped by 5 bases and J by 5 bases; unmatched bases: 14. CDR3 sequence reads: CASSRYRAGGAETQYF. CDR3 DNA sequence: TGTGCCAGCAGCCGTTATCGGGCAGGGGGTGCGGAGACCCAGTACTTC.

This clone was counted a few times. V is TRBV15 and J is TRBJ1-5; 7 bases align to TRBD1. Germline V gene lookup returns CDR1 LNHNV and CDR2 YYDKDF (reference sequence). This CDR3 has 17 amino acids. V was pared by 2 bases and J by 3 bases, with 10 bases of the junction left unmatched. The CDR3 loop reads CATSRPARGTDNQPQHF. For the CDR3, the DNA is TGTGCCACCAGCAGACCGGCACGGGGGACAGACAATCAGCCCCAGCATTTT.

This rearrangement joins TRBV29-1 to TRBJ2-5; D remains unclear. V was trimmed by 4 bases and J by 5 bases, leaving 8 bases between them. Germline V gene sequence: CDR1 SQVTM, CDR2 ANQGSEA. This CDR3 is built from 11 residues. Here the CDR3 DNA reads TGCAGCGTTGCGGAGCTGGAGACCCAGTACTTC. Translating gives CSVAELETQYF.